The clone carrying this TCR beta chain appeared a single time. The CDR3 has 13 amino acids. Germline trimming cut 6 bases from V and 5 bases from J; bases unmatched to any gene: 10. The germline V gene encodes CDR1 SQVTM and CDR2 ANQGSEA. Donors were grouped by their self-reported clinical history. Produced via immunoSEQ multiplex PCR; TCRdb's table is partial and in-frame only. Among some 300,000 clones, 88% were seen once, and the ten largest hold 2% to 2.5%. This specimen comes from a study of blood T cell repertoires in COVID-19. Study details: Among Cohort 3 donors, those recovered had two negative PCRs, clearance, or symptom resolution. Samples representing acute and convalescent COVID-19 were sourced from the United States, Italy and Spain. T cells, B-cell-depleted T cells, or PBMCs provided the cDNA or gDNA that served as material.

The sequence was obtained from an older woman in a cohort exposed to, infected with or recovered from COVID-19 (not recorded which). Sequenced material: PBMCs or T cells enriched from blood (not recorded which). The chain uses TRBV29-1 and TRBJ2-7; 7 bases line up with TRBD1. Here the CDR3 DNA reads TGCAGCGTCCAGAACAGGGGACGCGACGAGCAGTACTTC. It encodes CSVQNRGRDEQYF.